This record concerns one TCR beta chain sequence. The read halts 3 residues ahead of the CDR3 end, with the missing end drawn from the germline J gene. This table comes from immunoSEQ multiplex PCR, and its TCRdb copy is limited to in-frame clones, with some not included. Recorded for this sample: roughly 15,000 clones. These data originate in a study of Tregs in tolerant kidney transplant recipients. Mixed chimerism was transient after nonmyeloablative marrow transplants from related graft donors. Germline-derived CDR1 and CDR2 are WSHSY and SAAADI. Trimming at V came to 10 bases and at J to 4 bases, leaving 6 bases not matched to a gene. This CDR3 is built from 13 residues.

The material sequenced was CD8+ T cells from blood (PBMCs), taken 6 months after the transplant. This TCR was sampled from a human patient who received a combined kidney and bone marrow transplant. The graft donor may account for some of the T cells. The V and J genes are TRBV10-2 and TRBJ2-7, with 11 nucleotides matching TRBD1. The DNA read from the CDR3 is TGCGCCACCGGGACAGGGGGAAGGTACGAG. This codes for CATGTGGRYE. In full, the CDR3 is CATGTGGRYEQYF.